This TCR beta chain was sequenced during a study of shared clonotypes between healthy human individuals. Sequencing was performed with immunoSEQ multiplex PCR; in TCRdb, only in-frame clones are kept and a portion is missing. This sample has more than 550,000 clones; 90% to 95% occur once, and the top ten carry about 24%. Naive CD8 cells, CD45RO-negative and positively selected for CCR7, excluded terminally differentiated effector memory CD45RA+ cells. This clone was observed once. In germline, CDR1 is SGDLS, CDR2 YYNGEE. V lost 0 bases to trimming and J lost 1 base; unmatched junction nucleotides: 5. This CDR3 has 16 amino acids.

Sequencing was carried out using naive CD8+ T cells sorted from blood. The chain uses TRBV9 and TRBJ2-5; 8 positions match TRBD2. This TCR was sampled from a man aged 30 to 39 in good health. CDR3 sequence: CASSVEREFRQETQYF. The CDR3 bases are TGTGCCAGCAGCGTAGAGCGGGAGTTCCGCCAAGAGACCCAGTACTTC.